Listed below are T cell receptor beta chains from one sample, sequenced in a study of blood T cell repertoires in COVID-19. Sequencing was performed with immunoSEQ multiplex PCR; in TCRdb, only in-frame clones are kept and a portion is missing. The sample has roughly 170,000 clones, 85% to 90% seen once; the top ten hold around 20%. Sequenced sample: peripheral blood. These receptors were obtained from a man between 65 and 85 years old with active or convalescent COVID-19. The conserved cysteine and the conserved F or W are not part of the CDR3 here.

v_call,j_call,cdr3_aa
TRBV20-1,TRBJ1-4,SASLRHILF
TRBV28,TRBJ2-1,ASGGRSFWQF
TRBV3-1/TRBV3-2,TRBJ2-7,ASSGRVATGNEQY
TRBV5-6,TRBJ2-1,ASSVVLYNEQF
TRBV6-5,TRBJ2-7,ASRGGYEQY
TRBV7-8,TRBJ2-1,ASSRRDRVYNEQF
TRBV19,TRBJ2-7,ATSTSSEQY
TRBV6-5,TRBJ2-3,ASSYGIFTDTQY
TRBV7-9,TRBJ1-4,ASSSGTGNEKLF
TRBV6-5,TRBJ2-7,ASSLRDSSYEQY
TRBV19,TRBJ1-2,ASSWTGGFNPNYGYT
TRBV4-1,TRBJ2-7,ASSLSPGGAGYEQY
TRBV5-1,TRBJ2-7,ASSPGQGAREQY
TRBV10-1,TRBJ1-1,ASSPGPRATEAF